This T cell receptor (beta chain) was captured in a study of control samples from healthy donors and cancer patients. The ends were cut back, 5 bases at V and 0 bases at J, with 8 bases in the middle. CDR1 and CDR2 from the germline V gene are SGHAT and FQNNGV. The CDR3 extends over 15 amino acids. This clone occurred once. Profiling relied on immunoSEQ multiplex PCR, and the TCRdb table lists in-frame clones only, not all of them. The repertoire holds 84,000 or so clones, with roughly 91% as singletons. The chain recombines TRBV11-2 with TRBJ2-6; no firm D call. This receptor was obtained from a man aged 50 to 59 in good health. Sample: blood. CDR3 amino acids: CASSPGFSGANVLTF. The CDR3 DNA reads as TGTGCCAGCAGCCCAGGCTTCTCTGGGGCCAACGTCCTGACTTTC.